Listed below are T cell receptor beta chains from one sample, sequenced in a study of T cell responses to AZD1222 COVID-19 vaccine. Data came from immunoSEQ multiplex PCR; TCRdb stores just in-frame clones and leaves some out. This table holds about 140,000 clones, 93% found once. This specimen consisted of peripheral blood, obtained after recovery from COVID-19. The receptor set was obtained from an adult who had recovered from COVID-19. The CDR3 runs from the conserved cysteine through the conserved F or W. The D gene is left open where the match is weak. The size of a clone is reported for some rows only, either as once, few or many, or as a class for expanded clones.

j_gene: TRBJ2-1; d_gene: NA; abundance: NA; v_gene: TRBV19; CDR3nt: TGTGCCAGTAGTATAGTTCATAATGAGCAGTTCTTC; CDR3aa: CASSIVHNEQFF
j_gene: TRBJ2-3; d_gene: NA; abundance: once; v_gene: TRBV3-1/TRBV3-2; CDR3nt: TGTGCCAGCAGTCTCGGAGCCTCGGATACGCAGTATTTT; CDR3aa: CASSLGASDTQYF
j_gene: TRBJ1-2; d_gene: TRBD1; abundance: NA; v_gene: TRBV24-1; CDR3nt: TGTGCCACCAGTGATGGGACAGGCCCCTACACCTTC; CDR3aa: CATSDGTGPYTF
j_gene: TRBJ1-2; d_gene: NA; abundance: once; v_gene: TRBV27; CDR3nt: TGTGCCAGCAGTTTAGGGGGCGGGGTTGGCTACACCTTC; CDR3aa: CASSLGGGVGYTF
j_gene: TRBJ2-1; d_gene: TRBD2; abundance: NA; v_gene: TRBV10-2; CDR3nt: TGCGCCAGCCACGGACTAGCGGGAGTTGATGAGCAGTTCTTC; CDR3aa: CASHGLAGVDEQFF
j_gene: TRBJ2-3; d_gene: TRBD1; abundance: NA; v_gene: TRBV6-5; CDR3nt: TGTGCCGTCGGACAGGGGTGGGATACGCAGTATTTT; CDR3aa: CAVGQGWDTQYF
j_gene: TRBJ2-5; d_gene: NA; abundance: NA; v_gene: TRBV19; CDR3nt: TGTGCCAGTAGTATTGGATACCGAGAGACCCAGTACTTC; CDR3aa: CASSIGYRETQYF
j_gene: TRBJ2-7; d_gene: TRBD2; abundance: NA; v_gene: TRBV19; CDR3nt: TGTGCCAGTAGTTTGGGTAGGACTAGCGGAGTGATTGAGCAGTACTTC; CDR3aa: CASSLGRTSGVIEQYF
j_gene: TRBJ2-3; d_gene: NA; abundance: NA; v_gene: TRBV21-1; CDR3nt: TGTGCCAGCAGAATCGGGACTAGCGGGAGAGGGGCAGATACGCAGTATTTT; CDR3aa: CASRIGTSGRGADTQYF
j_gene: TRBJ2-2; d_gene: NA; abundance: NA; v_gene: TRBV4-1; CDR3nt: TGCGCCAGCAGCCAAGATGCCTTGAACACCGGGGAGCTGTTTTTT; CDR3aa: CASSQDALNTGELFF
j_gene: TRBJ1-2; d_gene: NA; abundance: NA; v_gene: TRBV27; CDR3nt: TGTGCCAGCAGCCAAAGGGCAGGGACCTTAGGATATGGCTACACCTTC; CDR3aa: CASSQRAGTLGYGYTF
j_gene: TRBJ2-1; d_gene: NA; abundance: NA; v_gene: TRBV24-1; CDR3nt: TGTGCCACCAGTGTGCGGAGCGCGGGTGGGAATGAGCAGTTCTTC; CDR3aa: CATSVRSAGGNEQFF
j_gene: TRBJ2-7; d_gene: NA; abundance: NA; v_gene: TRBV19; CDR3nt: TGTGCCAGTAGCCTAAAATACCGGGCCCCAAGGGAGTACGAGCAGTACTTC; CDR3aa: CASSLKYRAPREYEQYF
j_gene: TRBJ2-2; d_gene: NA; abundance: NA; v_gene: TRBV18; CDR3nt: TGTGCCAGCATGATCTCGAACACCGGGGAGCTGTTTTTT; CDR3aa: CASMISNTGELFF
j_gene: TRBJ1-4; d_gene: TRBD1; abundance: NA; v_gene: TRBV14; CDR3nt: TGTGCCAGCAGCCTTAACCGGGACAGGGATAATGAAAAACTGTTTTTT; CDR3aa: CASSLNRDRDNEKLFF
j_gene: TRBJ2-3; d_gene: NA; abundance: NA; v_gene: TRBV7-7; CDR3nt: TGTGCTAGCAGCTTGGGATTGGGAACTACAGATACGCAGTATTTT; CDR3aa: CASSLGLGTTDTQYF
j_gene: TRBJ1-6; d_gene: NA; abundance: few; v_gene: TRBV28; CDR3nt: TGTGCCAGCAGCCCCCAGAGGGGGCCCCTCCACTTT; CDR3aa: CASSPQRGPLHF
j_gene: TRBJ2-3; d_gene: NA; abundance: NA; v_gene: TRBV27; CDR3nt: TGTGCCAGCAGTCAGAGATGGGTGGATACGCAGTATTTT; CDR3aa: CASSQRWVDTQYF
j_gene: TRBJ1-6; d_gene: NA; abundance: NA; v_gene: TRBV3-1/TRBV3-2; CDR3nt: TGTGCCAGCAGCCCCCAGGGTGGGGGGCATTCACCCCTCCACTTT; CDR3aa: CASSPQGGGHSPLHF
j_gene: TRBJ1-2; d_gene: NA; abundance: NA; v_gene: TRBV5-4; CDR3nt: TGTGCCAGCAGCCCCGCCACCGGGCCCCTATATGGCTACACCTTC; CDR3aa: CASSPATGPLYGYTF
j_gene: TRBJ1-6; d_gene: TRBD1; abundance: few; v_gene: TRBV28; CDR3nt: TGTGCCAGCAGTTTATTGGACAGGGGGTCTAATTCACCCCTCCACTTT; CDR3aa: CASSLLDRGSNSPLHF
j_gene: TRBJ2-1; d_gene: NA; abundance: once; v_gene: TRBV6-5; CDR3nt: TGTGCCAGCAGTTATACCTTCGGGTACAATGAGCAGTTCTTC; CDR3aa: CASSYTFGYNEQFF
j_gene: TRBJ2-3; d_gene: TRBD2; abundance: NA; v_gene: TRBV24-1; CDR3nt: TGTGCCACCAGTGATTTGGGACTAGCGGGACTGGATACGCAGTATTTT; CDR3aa: CATSDLGLAGLDTQYF
j_gene: TRBJ2-3; d_gene: TRBD2; abundance: NA; v_gene: TRBV7-6; CDR3nt: TGTGCCAGCAGCGGATACGGGAGGCGACGCACAGATACGCAGTATTTT; CDR3aa: CASSGYGRRRTDTQYF
j_gene: TRBJ2-2; d_gene: NA; abundance: NA; v_gene: TRBV7-3; CDR3nt: TGTGCCAGCAGCTTAACGACACCCCTCTCGCGGCCGAACCACCTCTGGGGTACCGGGGAGCTGTTTTTT; CDR3aa: CASSLTTPLSRPNHLWGTGELFF
j_gene: TRBJ1-1; d_gene: TRBD1; abundance: NA; v_gene: TRBV29-1; CDR3nt: TGCAGCGTTGATCCGACAGGGTTGAACACTGAAGCTTTCTTT; CDR3aa: CSVDPTGLNTEAFF
j_gene: TRBJ1-1; d_gene: TRBD1; abundance: NA; v_gene: TRBV5-1; CDR3nt: TGCGCCAGCCAAATGACAGGGGTGGGGAATACTGAAGCTTTCTTT; CDR3aa: CASQMTGVGNTEAFF
j_gene: TRBJ1-6; d_gene: TRBD1; abundance: NA; v_gene: TRBV4-2; CDR3nt: TGTGCCAGCAGCCGCACCGGGACAGGGGGATATGCAGCGAATTCACCCCTCCACTTT; CDR3aa: CASSRTGTGGYAANSPLHF
j_gene: TRBJ1-1; d_gene: NA; abundance: NA; v_gene: TRBV5-5; CDR3nt: TGTGCCAGCAGCTCACCCATAAACACTGAAGCTTTCTTT; CDR3aa: CASSSPINTEAFF
j_gene: TRBJ1-5; d_gene: NA; abundance: NA; v_gene: TRBV28; CDR3nt: TGTGCCAGCCTCCCAGGCGGAGGGTATAGCAATCAGCCCCAGCATTTT; CDR3aa: CASLPGGGYSNQPQHF
j_gene: TRBJ2-7; d_gene: TRBD2; abundance: NA; v_gene: TRBV4-1; CDR3nt: TGCGCCAGCAGCCAAGGGCTAGCGGGAACCTACGAGCAGTACTTC; CDR3aa: CASSQGLAGTYEQYF
j_gene: TRBJ2-2; d_gene: NA; abundance: NA; v_gene: TRBV24-1; CDR3nt: TGTGCCACCAGTGATACGAGCCGGACTATTAGAAACACCGGGGAGCTGTTTTTT; CDR3aa: CATSDTSRTIRNTGELFF
j_gene: TRBJ2-7; d_gene: NA; abundance: NA; v_gene: TRBV28; CDR3nt: TGTGCCAGCAGCAATACCAGAACAAGCTACGAGCAGTACTTC; CDR3aa: CASSNTRTSYEQYF
j_gene: TRBJ2-7; d_gene: TRBD1; abundance: few; v_gene: TRBV5-4; CDR3nt: TGTGCCAGCAGCAATCGGGACAGGGTTAGCGAGCAGTACTTC; CDR3aa: CASSNRDRVSEQYF
j_gene: TRBJ2-7; d_gene: NA; abundance: NA; v_gene: TRBV4-1; CDR3nt: TGCGCCAGCAGCCAAGGTTCGGACAGAACCGAGCAGTACTTC; CDR3aa: CASSQGSDRTEQYF
j_gene: TRBJ1-2; d_gene: NA; abundance: NA; v_gene: TRBV19; CDR3nt: TGTGCCAGTAGTCCCCTCTTAGCTGACTATGGCTACACCTTC; CDR3aa: CASSPLLADYGYTF
j_gene: TRBJ2-7; d_gene: TRBD1; abundance: NA; v_gene: TRBV7-8; CDR3nt: TGTGCCAGCAGCTCAAGGACAGGGGATGACGAGCAGTACTTC; CDR3aa: CASSSRTGDDEQYF
j_gene: TRBJ1-5; d_gene: NA; abundance: few; v_gene: TRBV19; CDR3nt: TGTGCCAGTGTAATGGGGGAGGTTCAGCCCCAGCATTTT; CDR3aa: CASVMGEVQPQHF
j_gene: TRBJ1-2; d_gene: TRBD1; abundance: NA; v_gene: TRBV4-1; CDR3nt: TGCGCCAGCAGCCAAGAGGGACAGGGACGCGGTGGCTACACCTTC; CDR3aa: CASSQEGQGRGGYTF
j_gene: TRBJ1-6; d_gene: TRBD1; abundance: NA; v_gene: TRBV2; CDR3nt: TGTGCCAGCAGTGGGGGACAGGGGGCCGAACCCCTCCACTTT; CDR3aa: CASSGGQGAEPLHF
j_gene: TRBJ1-4; d_gene: NA; abundance: NA; v_gene: TRBV2; CDR3nt: TGTGCCAGCAGTCAGATAGCAACAAGGGATTCAACTAATGAAAAACTGTTTTTT; CDR3aa: CASSQIATRDSTNEKLFF
j_gene: TRBJ2-7; d_gene: TRBD2; abundance: NA; v_gene: TRBV10-3; CDR3nt: TGTGCCATCAGGGGGGTTTTTAGTCATAGCGGGGGAGCCTACGAGCAGTACTTC; CDR3aa: CAIRGVFSHSGGAYEQYF
j_gene: TRBJ2-2; d_gene: NA; abundance: NA; v_gene: TRBV28; CDR3nt: TGTGCCAGCAGTCCCGGGTCGTCGAACACCGGGGAGCTGTTTTTT; CDR3aa: CASSPGSSNTGELFF